This T cell receptor (beta chain) originates from a study of OX40 agonist ivuxolimab in advanced cancers. Germline CDR1 SNHLY, CDR2 FYNNEI. This CDR3 has 14 residues. V shed 6 bases and J shed 0 bases, with 9 bases lying between them. This clone was counted once. Its antigen remains unidentified. Study observations and caveats: More expanded clones were seen, on average, in CD8+ T cells than in CD4+. Low normalized T-cell clonal expansion also characterized some of the nonresponders.

Clones were sequenced by immunoSEQ multiplex PCR, and TCRdb holds only the in-frame ones, with some missing. The sample contains roughly 23,000 clones, 65% to 80% of which appear only once. The chain is built from TRBV2 and TRBJ2-1, with D tentatively TRBD1 (5 bases). The TCR was taken from an adult with an advanced solid tumor such as melanoma, head and neck, liver or kidney cancer. The sequencing used CD4+ or CD8+ T cells sorted from blood, collected in a trial of the OX40 agonist ivuxolimab. The CDR3 region has the DNA TGTGCCAGCAGCCCCCAGGGCTCCTACAATGAGCAGTTCTTC. Translation: CASSPQGSYNEQFF.